This paragraph reports one T cell receptor (beta chain). These data belong to a study of radiotherapy plus CTLA-4 blockade in lung cancer. Libraries were prepared by immunoSEQ multiplex PCR; TCRdb keeps only in-frame clonotypes and omits some of them. The sample carries about 81,000 clones, 60% to 80% recorded once. CDR3 length: 14 residues. V was pared by 6 bases and J by 8 bases, with 19 bases between. Germline V gene sequence: CDR1 MDHEN, CDR2 SYDVKM. The sample here was peripheral blood, taken from a patient treated with radiotherapy plus ipilimumab. This TCR was recovered from a human donor with non-small cell lung cancer that progressed on radiotherapy plus ipilimumab. The gene calls are TRBV28 and TRBJ1-2, with D possibly TRBD1 on 5 matching bases. CDR3 DNA sequence: TGTGCCAGCAGAACCGGACAAGAAATAAGGGGCTACACCTTC. Amino acid sequence: CASRTGQEIRGYTF.